These 8 T cell receptor beta chains share one sample of origin, sequenced in a study of T cell responses to AZD1222 COVID-19 vaccine. Method: immunoSEQ multiplex PCR; TCRdb's copy keeps in-frame clones and lacks some. The table lists 190,000 or so clones, over 85% of them singletons. The sequencing used peripheral blood, collected 28 days after the second AZD1222 dose. Receptors originate from an adult who received the AZD1222 COVID-19 vaccine.

The CDR3 DNA sequence: TGCAGTGTCCCAGGGACGGACGAGCAGTACTTC. As protein: CSVPGTDEQYF. The chain recombines TRBV20-1 with TRBJ2-7; D could derive from TRBD1 or TRBD2 (5 bases each). Trimming took 7 bases from V and 5 from J, leaving 12 bases between them. Germline V gene sequence: CDR1 DFQATT, CDR2 SNEGSKA (reference sequence). This CDR3 is 11 amino acids long.

The chain employs TRBV28 and TRBJ2-7; D remains ambiguous. Trimming removed 1 base at V and 2 bases at J, with 6 bases between. CDR1 is MDHEN and CDR2 is SYDVKM in the germline V gene. The CDR3 sequence is 13 residues long. CDR3 DNA: TGTGCCAGCAGTTTATCGGACCCCTACGAGCAGTACTTC. It encodes CASSLSDPYEQYF.

The CDR3, as DNA: TGTGCCAGCAGCGGATTGGACAGGCTTAGCAATCAGCCCCAGCATTTT. Its translation: CASSGLDRLSNQPQHF. V and J are TRBV5-8 and TRBJ1-5; 7 bases line up with TRBD1. Germline CDR1 and CDR2: SGHTS and YDEGEE. The CDR3 has 16 residues. The V gene end was trimmed by 4 bases and the J gene end by 0 bases; junction bases not matched to a gene: 7.

The V call is TRBV28, the J call TRBJ2-3, with 11 bases lining up with TRBD2. The CDR3 has 16 residues. CDR1 is MDHEN and CDR2 is SYDVKM in the germline V gene. J gave up 5 bases and V 4 bases, and 8 bases lay outside the gene matches. The CDR3 is CASSSPLAGGRDTQYF. The CDR3 nucleotides are TGTGCCAGCAGTTCCCCCCTAGCGGGGGGACGAGATACGCAGTATTTT.

The rearrangement uses TRBV3-1 (or the pseudogene TRBV3-2) and TRBJ1-2; D is undetermined. The V end lost 4 bases, the J end lost 5 bases, and 11 bases lay between the germline ends. Germline CDR1 is LGHDT and CDR2 is YNNKEL (reference sequence). The CDR3 runs to 13 residues. The CDR3 DNA reads as TGTGCCAGCAGCCCTCTCATTGAGTATGGCTACACCTTC. This encodes CASSPLIEYGYTF.

The V call is TRBV4-2, the J call TRBJ2-7; 7 bases align to TRBD1. Losses at the gene ends were 0 bases for V and 6 bases for J; bases not matched to a gene: 5. Per germline, CDR1 LGHNA and CDR2 YNFKEQ. The length of the CDR3 is 14 residues. The CDR3 DNA is TGTGCCAGCAGCCAAGAACAGGGGCCTAGCGAGCAGTACTTC. Protein: CASSQEQGPSEQYF.

The V gene is TRBV18, the J gene TRBJ1-1, with 9 bases lining up with TRBD1. The CDR3 runs to 13 residues. The V gene end was trimmed by 7 bases and the J gene end by 11 bases; junction bases not matched to a gene: 11. Germline V gives CDR1 KGHSH, CDR2 LQKENI. CDR3 in DNA: TGTGCCAGCTTGGGACAGGACAGGGGTTCCGCTTTCTTT. Protein: CASLGQDRGSAFF.

The rearrangement links TRBV5-4 to TRBJ1-1; 8 nucleotides align to TRBD1. Trimming took 1 base from V and 1 from J; bases not matched to a gene: 3. Germline values: CDR1 SGHNT, CDR2 YYREEE (reference sequence). The CDR3 has 15 residues. Here the CDR3 reads CASSLRQGQNTEAFF. The DNA for the CDR3 is TGTGCCAGCAGCTTGCGACAGGGGCAGAACACTGAAGCTTTCTTT.